Listed below are T cell receptor beta chains from one sample, sequenced in a study of T cell responses to AZD1222 COVID-19 vaccine. Produced via immunoSEQ multiplex PCR; TCRdb's table is partial and in-frame only. The table has 150,000 to 200,000 clones, approximately 93% seen once. This sample comprised peripheral blood, obtained on day 0 of AZD1222 vaccination. The receptor set was obtained from an adult in good health. The CDR3 runs from the conserved cysteine through the conserved F or W. Each record gives: CDR3 DNA, CDR3 protein, J gene, V gene, CDR3 length, clone size, D gene. The D gene is left open where the match is weak. Only some rows state a clone size, as once, few, many or a class for expanded clones.

CDR3 DNA: TGTGCCACCAGCTCTCTTAAGGGGGCTGAAGCAACTAATGAAAAACTGTTTTTT; CDR3 protein: CATSSLKGAEATNEKLFF; J gene: TRBJ1-4; V gene: TRBV15; CDR3 length: 18; clone size: -; D gene: TRBD1
CDR3 DNA: TGTGCCAGCTCACCTTCCCTGGGACTAGCGGAGGACACAGATACGCAGTATTTT; CDR3 protein: CASSPSLGLAEDTDTQYF; J gene: TRBJ2-3; V gene: TRBV18; CDR3 length: 18; clone size: once; D gene: TRBD2
CDR3 DNA: TGTGCCAGCAGCCCCGGGGGGGCAGGAAATGAGCAGTTCTTC; CDR3 protein: CASSPGGAGNEQFF; J gene: TRBJ2-1; V gene: TRBV7-7; CDR3 length: 14; clone size: -; D gene: TRBD2
CDR3 DNA: TGTGCCAGCAGCTTAAGCGTCGACGGGAGCTTGGCGACCCAGTACTTC; CDR3 protein: CASSLSVDGSLATQYF; J gene: TRBJ2-5; V gene: TRBV7-2; CDR3 length: 16; clone size: once; D gene: -
CDR3 DNA: TGTGCCAGCAGTGAATACTATGGCTACACCTTC; CDR3 protein: CASSEYYGYTF; J gene: TRBJ1-2; V gene: TRBV6-1; CDR3 length: 11; clone size: -; D gene: -
CDR3 DNA: TGTGCCAGCAGTTACGGGACTCCACCGGGCGCTGAAGCTTTCTTT; CDR3 protein: CASSYGTPPGAEAFF; J gene: TRBJ1-1; V gene: TRBV6-5; CDR3 length: 15; clone size: -; D gene: -
CDR3 DNA: TGTGCCAGCAGTTACGAGGACATCGGATACTATGGCTACACCTTC; CDR3 protein: CASSYEDIGYYGYTF; J gene: TRBJ1-2; V gene: TRBV6-5; CDR3 length: 15; clone size: -; D gene: -
CDR3 DNA: TGTGCCAGCAGGGGGACTAACACAGATACGCAGTATTTT; CDR3 protein: CASRGTNTDTQYF; J gene: TRBJ2-3; V gene: TRBV6-4; CDR3 length: 13; clone size: -; D gene: TRBD2
CDR3 DNA: TGTGCCAGCAGTCCCCGATTCAACAGGGTTGGGAGTGAAAAACTGTTTTTT; CDR3 protein: CASSPRFNRVGSEKLFF; J gene: TRBJ1-4; V gene: TRBV27; CDR3 length: 17; clone size: -; D gene: -
CDR3 DNA: TGTGCCAGCAGCCCCAGGGGAAGCTCCTACAATGAGCAGTTCTTC; CDR3 protein: CASSPRGSSYNEQFF; J gene: TRBJ2-1; V gene: TRBV7-9; CDR3 length: 15; clone size: -; D gene: -
CDR3 DNA: TGTGCCAGCTCAAATACCGGGACAGTCATATCGCAGCCCCAGCATTTT; CDR3 protein: CASSNTGTVISQPQHF; J gene: TRBJ1-5; V gene: TRBV18; CDR3 length: 16; clone size: -; D gene: TRBD1
CDR3 DNA: TGTGCCAGCAGCGCCCTCCCAGACAGGCCCTATTACGAGCAGTACTTC; CDR3 protein: CASSALPDRPYYEQYF; J gene: TRBJ2-7; V gene: TRBV9; CDR3 length: 16; clone size: -; D gene: -
CDR3 DNA: TGTGCCAGCAGCCAACAACTTAGCACAGATACGCAGTATTTT; CDR3 protein: CASSQQLSTDTQYF; J gene: TRBJ2-3; V gene: TRBV7-3; CDR3 length: 14; clone size: -; D gene: -
CDR3 DNA: TGTGCCAGCAGCCACGGAGGGGTTACGGCACCCCTCCACTTT; CDR3 protein: CASSHGGVTAPLHF; J gene: TRBJ1-6; V gene: TRBV3-1/TRBV3-2; CDR3 length: 14; clone size: -; D gene: -
CDR3 DNA: TGCGCCAGCAGCTTGGCCGAAGGCCAGCGAGATACGCAGTATTTT; CDR3 protein: CASSLAEGQRDTQYF; J gene: TRBJ2-3; V gene: TRBV5-1; CDR3 length: 15; clone size: -; D gene: -
CDR3 DNA: TGTGCCAGCAGCTGGACAGCTATGAACACTGAAGCTTTCTTT; CDR3 protein: CASSWTAMNTEAFF; J gene: TRBJ1-1; V gene: TRBV5-6; CDR3 length: 14; clone size: -; D gene: -
CDR3 DNA: TGTGCCAGCAGCTTAGCGTATCGGGGGGTAAACACTGAAGCTTTCTTT; CDR3 protein: CASSLAYRGVNTEAFF; J gene: TRBJ1-1; V gene: TRBV7-6; CDR3 length: 16; clone size: -; D gene: -
CDR3 DNA: TGTGCCAGCAGCGTAGCCAGCGGGGGGGGAGAGACCCAGTACTTC; CDR3 protein: CASSVASGGGETQYF; J gene: TRBJ2-5; V gene: TRBV9; CDR3 length: 15; clone size: -; D gene: TRBD2
CDR3 DNA: TGTGCCTGGAGTAGAGAGAAGTTGGGGGGAGGCAATCAGCCCCAGCATTTT; CDR3 protein: CAWSREKLGGGNQPQHF; J gene: TRBJ1-5; V gene: TRBV30; CDR3 length: 17; clone size: -; D gene: -
CDR3 DNA: TGTGCCAGCAGTTCCCCGGGACAGGGCCTATATAGCAATCAGCCCCAGCATTTT; CDR3 protein: CASSSPGQGLYSNQPQHF; J gene: TRBJ1-5; V gene: TRBV6-2/TRBV6-3; CDR3 length: 18; clone size: few; D gene: TRBD1
CDR3 DNA: TGTGCCAGCAGTCTCCGGGGGCGGGGGGTCGGCACAGATACGCAGTATTTT; CDR3 protein: CASSLRGRGVGTDTQYF; J gene: TRBJ2-3; V gene: TRBV27; CDR3 length: 17; clone size: -; D gene: TRBD2
CDR3 DNA: TGCAGCGCGCGAGTGGACAGCAAGAACACTGAAGCTTTCTTT; CDR3 protein: CSARVDSKNTEAFF; J gene: TRBJ1-1; V gene: TRBV29-1; CDR3 length: 14; clone size: -; D gene: -
CDR3 DNA: TGTGCCAGCAGCTCCCAAACAGGGGGCTCCTATAATTCACCCCTCCACTTT; CDR3 protein: CASSSQTGGSYNSPLHF; J gene: TRBJ1-6; V gene: TRBV11-2; CDR3 length: 17; clone size: -; D gene: TRBD1
CDR3 DNA: TGTGCCAGCAGCCAAGGGTCCTCTGACAGGGCGGCCCAGCATTTT; CDR3 protein: CASSQGSSDRAAQHF; J gene: TRBJ1-5; V gene: TRBV3-1/TRBV3-2; CDR3 length: 15; clone size: once; D gene: TRBD1
CDR3 DNA: TGTGCCAGCAGCTTGGAGCCAACAAATCGACGCTACACCTTC; CDR3 protein: CASSLEPTNRRYTF; J gene: TRBJ1-2; V gene: TRBV5-8; CDR3 length: 14; clone size: -; D gene: -
CDR3 DNA: TGTGCCACCGCCACCCAAAAGGGGGGAGTCTATGGCTACACCTTC; CDR3 protein: CATATQKGGVYGYTF; J gene: TRBJ1-2; V gene: TRBV28; CDR3 length: 15; clone size: -; D gene: -
CDR3 DNA: TGCAGCGTTGAAGGGCAGGGTTACACTGAAGCTTTCTTT; CDR3 protein: CSVEGQGYTEAFF; J gene: TRBJ1-1; V gene: TRBV29-1; CDR3 length: 13; clone size: -; D gene: -
CDR3 DNA: TGTGCCAGCAGCTTAGTGGTACGCAATCAGCCCCAGCATTTT; CDR3 protein: CASSLVVRNQPQHF; J gene: TRBJ1-5; V gene: TRBV11-2; CDR3 length: 14; clone size: -; D gene: -
CDR3 DNA: TGTGCCAGCAGCTTAACATTCCAAGAGACCCAGTACTTC; CDR3 protein: CASSLTFQETQYF; J gene: TRBJ2-5; V gene: TRBV11-1; CDR3 length: 13; clone size: -; D gene: -
CDR3 DNA: TGTGCCTGGGGCCGAACAGGGAACGGGGAGACCCAGTACTTC; CDR3 protein: CAWGRTGNGETQYF; J gene: TRBJ2-5; V gene: TRBV30; CDR3 length: 14; clone size: -; D gene: -
CDR3 DNA: TGCGCCAGCAGCGAAGAGGACGCCGGGGCCAACGTCCTGACTTTC; CDR3 protein: CASSEEDAGANVLTF; J gene: TRBJ2-6; V gene: TRBV4-3; CDR3 length: 15; clone size: -; D gene: -
CDR3 DNA: TGTGCCAGCAGCTTAAGGAACAGGGGTGGGGACGAGCAGTACTTC; CDR3 protein: CASSLRNRGGDEQYF; J gene: TRBJ2-7; V gene: TRBV7-2; CDR3 length: 15; clone size: -; D gene: TRBD1
CDR3 DNA: TGTGCCATCAGTGAGCTGGGGGCAGGCTATGGCTACACCTTC; CDR3 protein: CAISELGAGYGYTF; J gene: TRBJ1-2; V gene: TRBV10-3; CDR3 length: 14; clone size: -; D gene: -
CDR3 DNA: TGTGCCAGCAGCACCCGGGACAGGGGCCGTGGATGGGACTTT; CDR3 protein: CASSTRDRGRGWDF; J gene: TRBJ2-2; V gene: TRBV14; CDR3 length: 14; clone size: -; D gene: TRBD1
CDR3 DNA: TGTGCCACCAGTGACCGAATCCCGGGACAGAAACAGTACAATGAGCAGTTCTTC; CDR3 protein: CATSDRIPGQKQYNEQFF; J gene: TRBJ2-1; V gene: TRBV24-1; CDR3 length: 18; clone size: -; D gene: TRBD1
CDR3 DNA: TGTGCCAGCAGTTATACAGGACTTGATGAAAAACTGTTTTTT; CDR3 protein: CASSYTGLDEKLFF; J gene: TRBJ1-4; V gene: TRBV6-5; CDR3 length: 14; clone size: -; D gene: -
CDR3 DNA: TGTGCCAGTGGGACAGGGGACTACGAGCAGTACTTC; CDR3 protein: CASGTGDYEQYF; J gene: TRBJ2-7; V gene: TRBV19; CDR3 length: 12; clone size: -; D gene: TRBD1
CDR3 DNA: TGTGCCAGCAGCTTGGGCGAGGGGACCTATAATTCACCCCTCCACTTT; CDR3 protein: CASSLGEGTYNSPLHF; J gene: TRBJ1-6; V gene: TRBV5-6; CDR3 length: 16; clone size: -; D gene: -
CDR3 DNA: TGTGCCAGCTCCCCATATACCCACGAGCAGTACTTC; CDR3 protein: CASSPYTHEQYF; J gene: TRBJ2-7; V gene: TRBV18; CDR3 length: 12; clone size: -; D gene: -
CDR3 DNA: TGTGCCAGCAGCCGGAGTGGGGGGGGCCAGCCCCAGCATTTT; CDR3 protein: CASSRSGGGQPQHF; J gene: TRBJ1-5; V gene: TRBV3-1/TRBV3-2; CDR3 length: 14; clone size: -; D gene: -
CDR3 DNA: TGTGCTAGTGGTTTGGTACTTGGCGGGGGGGAAGCTTTCTTT; CDR3 protein: CASGLVLGGGEAFF; J gene: TRBJ1-1; V gene: TRBV12-5; CDR3 length: 14; clone size: -; D gene: -
CDR3 DNA: TGTGCCAGCGGCCACACAGGGGAGGCAGAAAAACTGTTTTTT; CDR3 protein: CASGHTGEAEKLFF; J gene: TRBJ1-4; V gene: TRBV6-6; CDR3 length: 14; clone size: once; D gene: TRBD1
CDR3 DNA: TGTGCCTGGAGTGTAGGGACAGCCTATTCACCCCTCCACTTT; CDR3 protein: CAWSVGTAYSPLHF; J gene: TRBJ1-6; V gene: TRBV30; CDR3 length: 14; clone size: -; D gene: TRBD1
CDR3 DNA: TGTGCCAGCAGCTTTGGCGGGAGTCCTGGAAACACCATATATTTT; CDR3 protein: CASSFGGSPGNTIYF; J gene: TRBJ1-3; V gene: TRBV7-6; CDR3 length: 15; clone size: -; D gene: -
CDR3 DNA: TGTGCCAGCTCCAGTCTACAGGAAACTTATGGCTACACCTTC; CDR3 protein: CASSSLQETYGYTF; J gene: TRBJ1-2; V gene: TRBV18; CDR3 length: 14; clone size: -; D gene: -
CDR3 DNA: TGCGCCAGCAGCCATAGGGTGCGGGCACAAGAGACCCAGTACTTC; CDR3 protein: CASSHRVRAQETQYF; J gene: TRBJ2-5; V gene: TRBV4-3; CDR3 length: 15; clone size: -; D gene: -
CDR3 DNA: TGTGCCAGCAGTTTAGGTAGCGGGGCGCCCCGGACCCAGTACTTC; CDR3 protein: CASSLGSGAPRTQYF; J gene: TRBJ2-5; V gene: TRBV28; CDR3 length: 15; clone size: -; D gene: TRBD2
CDR3 DNA: TGTGCCAGCAGCCAAGATCCCGGGGAGAGCACAGATACGCAGTATTTT; CDR3 protein: CASSQDPGESTDTQYF; J gene: TRBJ2-3; V gene: TRBV3-1/TRBV3-2; CDR3 length: 16; clone size: -; D gene: -
CDR3 DNA: TGCGCCAGCAGCCTGAGGACTAGCGGGGGGGCCCCCCATGAGCAGTTCTTC; CDR3 protein: CASSLRTSGGAPHEQFF; J gene: TRBJ2-1; V gene: TRBV4-1; CDR3 length: 17; clone size: -; D gene: TRBD2
CDR3 DNA: TGTGCCAGCAGCAAAGTAAGGGACCCGCCACGGGACTACGAGCAGTACTTC; CDR3 protein: CASSKVRDPPRDYEQYF; J gene: TRBJ2-7; V gene: TRBV21-1; CDR3 length: 17; clone size: once; D gene: -
CDR3 DNA: TGTGCCACCAGCGGCGGACTAGCGGGGGTTCGAGAGACCCAGTACTTC; CDR3 protein: CATSGGLAGVRETQYF; J gene: TRBJ2-5; V gene: TRBV15; CDR3 length: 16; clone size: -; D gene: TRBD2